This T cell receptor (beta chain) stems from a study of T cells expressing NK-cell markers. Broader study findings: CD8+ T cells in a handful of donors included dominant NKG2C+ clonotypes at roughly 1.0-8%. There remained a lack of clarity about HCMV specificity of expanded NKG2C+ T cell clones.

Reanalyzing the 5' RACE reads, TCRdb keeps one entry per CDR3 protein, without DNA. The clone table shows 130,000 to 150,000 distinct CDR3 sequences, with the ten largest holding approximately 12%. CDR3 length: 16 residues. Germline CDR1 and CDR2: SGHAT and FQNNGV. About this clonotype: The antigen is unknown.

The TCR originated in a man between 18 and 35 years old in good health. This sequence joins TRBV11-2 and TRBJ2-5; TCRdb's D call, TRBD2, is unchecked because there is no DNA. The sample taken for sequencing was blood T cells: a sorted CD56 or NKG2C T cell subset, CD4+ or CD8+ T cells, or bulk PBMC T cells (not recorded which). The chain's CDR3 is CASSLNPRLAEETQYF.